These 21 T cell receptor beta chains were all obtained from the same sample, sequenced in a study of T-cell memory formation after mild COVID-19. Using its own MiXCR run on the 5' RACE reads, TCRdb lists one record per CDR3 protein. Of tens of thousands of distinct CDR3 sequences in the sample, more than 20% were seen once. Specimen: PBMCs or a T cell subset sorted from them (not recorded which). All receptors come from an adult who had mild COVID-19 (a few samples of this study predate the infection). Cell type and time point are not known.

V usage is TRBV4-2 and J usage is TRBJ2-7, with TRBD2 identical over 9 bases. This CDR3 region has 15 residues. J gave up 7 bases and V 0 bases, and 7 bases lay outside the gene matches. CDR1 and CDR2 (germline): LGHNA, YNFKEQ. The CDR3 loop reads CASSQDPLAGREQYF. In DNA form, the CDR3 reads TGTGCCAGCAGCCAAGATCCTCTAGCGGGGCGTGAGCAGTACTTC.

This clonotype rates as medium-sized. The CDR3 loop reads CASSPPSLPGTQYF. The CDR3 DNA sequence: TGTGCCAGCTCACCACCATCCCTCCCGGGGACCCAGTACTTC. The rearrangement links TRBV18 to TRBJ2-5; D is uncertain. V was clipped by 0 bases and J by 7 bases, with 12 bases between them. Germline V lookup: CDR1 KGHSH, CDR2 LQKENI. There are 14 residues in the CDR3.

The rearrangement joins TRBV23-1 to TRBJ2-7; D unclear. TRBV23-1 is marked as an open reading frame, function uncertain. The V end was cut by 4 bases, the J end by 4 bases, with 17 bases between. The CDR3 runs to 15 residues. The CDR3 nucleotides are TGCGCCAGCAGTCCCCTGGACGGGTCGATATACGAGCAGTACTTC. Translated: CASSPLDGSIYEQYF.

This clonotype was detected ten times or more. V gene TRBV24-1 combines with J gene TRBJ2-1; no reliable D call. Germline CDR1 and CDR2: KGHDR and SFDVKD. Trimming took 5 bases from V and 9 from J, leaving 13 bases between them. This CDR3 is 13 amino acids long. CDR3 region: CATSVPGKGEQFF. The CDR3 DNA is TGTGCCACCAGTGTGCCGGGTAAGGGTGAGCAGTTCTTC.

This clonotype was counted a few times. This chain connects TRBV27 to TRBJ2-3, with TRBD2 identical over 8 bases. The germline V gene encodes CDR1 MNHEY and CDR2 SMNVEV (reference sequence). The length of the CDR3 is 16 residues. V trimming: 4 bases; J trimming: 0 bases; junction bases outside the gene matches: 6. The CDR3 sequence: CASSSPRGGSTDTQYF. The CDR3 DNA sequence: TGTGCCAGCAGTTCGCCTCGGGGGGGGAGCACAGATACGCAGTATTTT.

In its sample, this clonotype was seen many times. This chain connects TRBV5-1 to TRBJ2-5, with D possibly being TRBD1 or TRBD2 (6 bases each). Looked up from germline, CDR1 is SGHRS and CDR2 is YFSETQ. This CDR3 spans 16 amino acids. With 0 bases removed from V and 4 bases from J, the gap between germline ends came to 16 bases. CDR3 sequence: CASSLGQTGRPETQYF. DNA for the CDR3: TGCGCCAGCAGCTTGGGCCAAACAGGGAGGCCAGAGACCCAGTACTTC.

The chain uses TRBV3-1 and TRBJ2-1; possibly TRBD2 for D (7 bases). Germline V gene data show CDR1 as LGHDT and CDR2 as YNNKEL (reference sequence). V lost 4 bases to trimming and J lost 12 bases, with 10 bases between them. The CDR3 consists of 11 residues. CDR3 region: CASSRRGAQFF. The CDR3 coding sequence is TGTGCCAGCAGCCGTCGGGGGGCGCAGTTCTTC.

The table lists this clonotype with many counts. The chain recombines TRBV7-2 with TRBJ2-5; 12 nucleotides agree with TRBD2. There are 16 residues in the CDR3. The J segment lost 7 bases and the V segment lost 1 base, leaving 7 bases of the junction unmatched. Germline V gene lookup returns CDR1 SGHTA and CDR2 FQGNSA. Written as DNA, the CDR3 is TGTGCCAGCAGCTTAGGGTCGACTAGCGGGGGTGTGACCCAGTACTTC. Amino acid sequence: CASSLGSTSGGVTQYF.

This clonotype came up many times. The rearrangement uses TRBV9 and TRBJ2-7, with 7 bases lining up with TRBD1. The CDR3 spans 14 residues. Trimming at V came to 3 bases and at J to 2 bases, leaving 5 bases not matched to a gene. Germline V lookup: CDR1 SGDLS, CDR2 YYNGEE. CDR3 sequence: CASSAQGEPYEQYF. The CDR3 bases are TGTGCCAGCAGCGCCCAGGGGGAACCCTACGAGCAGTACTTC.

At least ten counts were recorded for this clonotype. The CDR3 DNA is TGTGCCAGCAGTTCCGGCCGAGGAGCGGCGAACACCGGGGAGCTGTTTTTT. This gives the protein CASSSGRGAANTGELFF. The J gene is TRBJ2-2, the V gene TRBV6-2 or TRBV6-3; D may be TRBD2 (5 bases). The CDR3 extends over 17 amino acids. The V end lost 4 bases, the J end lost 0 bases, and 15 bases lay between the germline ends. Germline V lookup: CDR1 MNHEY, CDR2 SVGEGT.

This clonotype has ten or more counts. The rearrangement joins TRBV23-1 to TRBJ2-1, with TRBD2 matching 9 bases. TRBV23-1 is annotated as an ORF whose role is uncertain. The V gene end was trimmed by 0 bases and the J gene end by 3 bases; junction bases not matched to a gene: 15. The CDR3 contains 20 residues. The CDR3 sequence: CASSQSSSGRTHQNYNEQFF. The CDR3 nucleotides read TGCGCCAGCAGTCAATCGTCCAGCGGGAGGACACACCAAAACTACAATGAGCAGTTCTTC.

This clonotype has at least ten counts. This chain joins TRBV4-2 and TRBJ1-2; 8 bases match TRBD1. This CDR3 comprises 14 residues. Per germline, CDR1 LGHNA and CDR2 YNFKEQ. Losses at the gene ends were 3 bases for V and 6 bases for J; bases not matched to a gene: 6. This chain's CDR3 is CASSHIRTGNGYTF. DNA of the CDR3: TGTGCCAGCAGCCACATCCGGACAGGGAATGGCTACACCTTC.

Ten or more counts support this clonotype. This sequence joins TRBV20-1 and TRBJ1-1; unclear D gene. The ends were cut back, 2 bases at V and 0 bases at J, with 10 bases in the middle. CDR3 size: 14 residues. Germline-derived CDR1 and CDR2 are DFQATT and SNEGSKA (reference sequence). CDR3 DNA: TGCAGTGCTAGACAAGGCAGGATGAACACTGAAGCTTTCTTT. Amino acids: CSARQGRMNTEAFF.

This chain uses TRBV12-3 or TRBV12-4 with TRBJ2-1, with a tentative D call TRBD2 (5 bases). CDR3 length: 16 residues. V dropped 4 bases and J dropped 1 base, with 14 bases sitting between them. The CDR3 nucleotides read TGTGCCAGCAGTTCCATTATCGGGGATTCCTACAATGAGCAGTTCTTC. Residues: CASSSIIGDSYNEQFF.

The J gene is TRBJ1-1, the V gene TRBV7-2; TRBD1 might be the D (5 bases). Trimming cost V 3 bases and J 3 bases, with 8 bases left between them. The CDR3 totals 13 residues. The germline CDR1 and CDR2 sequences are SGHTA and FQGNSA. This CDR3 reads CASSLGTYTEAFF. CDR3 sequence (DNA): TGTGCCAGCAGCTTGGGGACGTACACTGAAGCTTTCTTT.

The genes are TRBV4-1 and TRBJ2-1; a possible D gene is TRBD1 (6 bases). Between the trimmed V and J ends, which lost 0 bases and 0 bases, there was a span of 15 bases. CDR3 length equals 18 residues. The germline gives CDR1 MGHRA, CDR2 YSYEKL. CDR3: CASSQESTRGLSYNEQFF. DNA for the CDR3: TGCGCCAGCAGCCAAGAGAGCACCAGGGGTCTCTCCTACAATGAGCAGTTCTTC.

J is TRBJ2-7 and V is TRBV12-3 or TRBV12-4; 9 bases match TRBD1. CDR3 length: 14 amino acids. V lost 5 bases to trimming and J lost 2 bases; unmatched junction nucleotides: 4. CDR3 sequence: CASSPDRGPYEQYF. The CDR3 DNA sequence: TGTGCCAGCAGTCCGGACAGGGGACCCTACGAGCAGTACTTC.

This clonotype has at least ten counts. This chain links TRBV7-8 with TRBJ2-7, with TRBD1 as a possible D gene (5 bases). The CDR3 is made up of 14 amino acids. The germline V gene encodes CDR1 SGHVS and CDR2 FQNEAQ. V lost 2 bases, J lost 1 base, and 9 bases lay in between. The CDR3 DNA reads TGTGCCAGCAGCTTAATGCAGGGATCCTACGAGCAGTACTTC. Translating gives CASSLMQGSYEQYF.

This clonotype was picked up many times. This chain joins TRBV7-2 and TRBJ1-3, with D unresolved. Between the trimmed V and J ends, which lost 2 bases and 3 bases, there was a span of 5 bases. Per the germline V gene, CDR1 is SGHTA and CDR2 is FQGNSA. There are 13 residues in the CDR3. For the CDR3, the DNA is TGTGCCAGCAGCTTAACGGATGGAAACACCATATATTTT. Amino acids: CASSLTDGNTIYF. The full variable domain, rest sourced from reference TRBV7-2 and TRBJ1-3, is GAGVSQSPSNKVTEKGKDVELRCDPISGHTALYWYRQSLGQGLEFLIYFQGNSAPDKSGLPSDRFSAERTGGSVSTLTIQRTQQEDSAVYLCASSLTDGNTIYFGEGSWLTVV.

The chain employs TRBV7-9 and TRBJ2-7, with 11 bases aligning to TRBD2. Germline V gene sequence: CDR1 SEHNR, CDR2 FQNEAQ (reference sequence). The length of the CDR3 is 15 residues. V was pared by 1 base and J by 5 bases, with 4 bases of the junction left unmatched. The DNA of the CDR3 is TGTGCCAGCAGCTTAGGTAGCGGGGGGGCCAACGAGCAGTACTTC. Its protein product is CASSLGSGGANEQYF.

This clonotype appeared once. CDR3 in DNA: TGTGCCAGCAGCCCGGACACCGACTCCTACAATGAGCAGTTCTTC. Protein product: CASSPDTDSYNEQFF. The chain has TRBV5-5 and TRBJ2-1; D is perhaps TRBD1 (5 bases). The V gene lost 4 bases and the J gene lost 0 bases, with 11 bases spanning the gap. This CDR3 has 15 residues. Per germline, CDR1 SGHKS and CDR2 YYEKEE (reference sequence).